This TCR beta chain was documented in a study of blood T cell repertoires in COVID-19. Study background: The study drew acute and convalescent COVID-19 samples from the United States, Italy and Spain. PBMCs, B-cell-depleted T cells, or T cells provided the cDNA or gDNA that made up the material.

The junction had 6 bases not matched to a gene; V was cut back by 5 bases and J by 8 bases. The CDR3 has 13 amino acids. From germline, CDR1 is SGHAT and CDR2 FQNNGV. Authors' processing steps: Estimation of nucleated cell counts relied on the amplification of reference gene primers. TCRdb keeps only in-frame clones here, not all; method: immunoSEQ multiplex PCR. V, J and clone size were drawn from that table, and D and trimming were deduced from the DNA. The sample records 84,000 or so clones, 85% being singletons. Only one count was recorded for this clone. This chain connects TRBV11-2 to TRBJ2-4; 7 nucleotides line up with TRBD1. What was sequenced was peripheral blood. The TCR originated in a woman in her sixties or seventies with active or convalescent COVID-19. CDR3 sequence (DNA): TGTGCCAGCAGCACCCGACAGGGTGACATTCAGTACTTC. Translation gives CASSTRQGDIQYF.